The 32 T cell receptor beta chains below were found in one sample sequenced in a study of blood T cell repertoires in COVID-19. Clones were read by immunoSEQ multiplex PCR, and TCRdb kept only the in-frame ones, dropping some. Of fewer than 300,000 clones listed, 80% to 95% were seen once; the top ten hold approximately 1.2%. Sequenced sample: PBMCs or T cells enriched from blood (not recorded which). The receptors were gathered from a woman under 40 who had recovered from COVID-19.

This CDR3 is CASSTRPGGLFF. The CDR3 bases are TGCGCCAGCAGCACACGACCCGGAGGGCTGTTTTTT. The J gene is TRBJ2-2, the V gene TRBV5-1, with D possibly being TRBD2 (5 bases). CDR1 and CDR2 from the germline V gene are SGHRS and YFSETQ. Trimming left V 4 bases short and J 13 bases short, with 14 bases between. CDR3 size: 12 residues.

The J gene is TRBJ2-6, the V gene TRBV5-4, with a weak D call TRBD1 (5 bases). There are 16 residues in the CDR3. V was cut by 2 bases and J by 0 bases, with 9 bases left in between. The V gene's germline CDR1 is SGHNT and CDR2 YYREEE (reference sequence). As DNA, the CDR3 is TGTGCCAGCAGCTTTGGGGCGGTCTCTGGGGCCAACGTCCTGACTTTC. Its translation: CASSFGAVSGANVLTF.

The V and J genes are TRBV14 and TRBJ2-5; 8 bases are shared with TRBD2. This CDR3 spans 17 amino acids. Germline V gene data show CDR1 as SGHDN and CDR2 as FVKESK. Trimming removed 1 base from V and 4 bases from J; junction bases left unmatched: 11. DNA of the CDR3: TGTGCCAGCAGCCAAGGGGGCTCCTTAGCGGGACTAGAGACCCAGTACTTC. It encodes CASSQGGSLAGLETQYF. The complete variable domain, with remaining parts taken from reference TRBV14 and TRBJ2-5, reads EAGVTQFPSHSVIEKGQTVTLRCDPISGHDNLYWYRRVMGKEIKFLLHFVKESKQDESGMPNNRFLAERTGGTYSTLKVQPAELEDSGVYFCASSQGGSLAGLETQYFGPGTRLLVL.

On this clone: Different DNA sequences within this sample yield the same CDR3. The chain employs TRBV9 and TRBJ2-7, with 12 nucleotides matching TRBD1. The germline V gene has CDR1 SGDLS and CDR2 YYNGEE. Trimming cost V 4 bases and J 4 bases; bases outside gene matches: 3. There are 14 residues in the CDR3. The CDR3 protein is CASSSGQGAYEQYF. The CDR3 DNA reads TGTGCCAGCAGCTCGGGACAGGGGGCTTACGAGCAGTACTTC.

The chain couples TRBV9 to TRBJ1-2, with D unresolved. The germline V gene encodes CDR1 SGDLS and CDR2 YYNGEE. V was cut by 0 bases and J by 5 bases, with 14 bases left in between. This CDR3 is 15 amino acids long. CDR3 in amino acids: CASSVDDGPGYGYTF. For the CDR3, the DNA is TGTGCCAGCAGCGTAGACGACGGACCGGGGTATGGCTACACCTTC.

The chain couples TRBV28 to TRBJ2-5; D is undetermined. Trimming removed 7 bases at V and 2 bases at J, with 11 bases between. The CDR3 extends over 13 amino acids. Germline CDR1 reads MDHEN; CDR2 reads SYDVKM. The CDR3 spells CASNGHQQETQYF. Here the CDR3 DNA reads TGTGCCAGCAATGGGCATCAACAAGAGACCCAGTACTTC.

The rearrangement links TRBV5-5 to TRBJ2-1; 9 bases are a match to TRBD1. The CDR3 sequence is 14 residues long. CDR1 is SGHKS and CDR2 is YYEKEE in the germline V gene (reference sequence). V was pared by 3 bases and J by 8 bases, with 6 bases of the junction left unmatched. DNA for the CDR3: TGTGCCAGCAGCTGGGGACAGGGTGGGGATGAGCAGTTCTTC. Protein: CASSWGQGGDEQFF.

This chain links TRBV30 with TRBJ1-1, with TRBD1 identical over 7 bases. CDR3 size: 14 residues. V gave up 0 bases and J gave up 4 bases; unmatched junction bases: 5. CDR1 and CDR2 (germline): GTSNPN, SVGIG (reference sequence). CDR3 DNA: TGTGCCTGGAGTGTAAGGGGGCCCCCCACTGAAGCTTTCTTT. It encodes CAWSVRGPPTEAFF.

This chain connects TRBV19 to TRBJ1-4, with D unclear. CDR3 length: 14 amino acids. V lost 5 bases, J lost 5 bases, and 12 bases lay in between. Germline CDR1 LNHDA, CDR2 SQIVND (reference sequence). The CDR3: CASSSAVLNEKLFF. As DNA, the CDR3 is TGTGCCAGTAGTTCAGCGGTCCTAAATGAAAAACTGTTTTTT.

The V and J genes are TRBV2 and TRBJ1-5, with D perhaps matching TRBD1 (6 bases). The CDR3 covers 18 residues. Between the trimmed V and J ends, which lost 6 bases and 2 bases, there was a span of 23 bases. CDR1 is SNHLY and CDR2 is FYNNEI in the germline V gene. The CDR3 sequence is CASRERDTGLYGNQPQHF. In nucleotides, the CDR3 is TGTGCCAGCAGAGAACGGGACACGGGTCTATATGGCAATCAGCCCCAGCATTTT. Together with reference TRBV2 and TRBJ1-5, the CDR3 gives the full variable domain: EPEVTQTPSHQVTQMGQEVILRCVPISNHLYFYWYRQILGQKVEFLVSFYNNEISEKSEIFDDQFSVERPDGSNFTLKIRSTKLEDSAMYFCASRERDTGLYGNQPQHFGDGTRLSIL.

V gene TRBV4-1 combines with J gene TRBJ1-2, with 7 positions matching TRBD1. The CDR3 is made up of 14 amino acids. V lost 8 bases and J lost 8; bases outside the gene matches: 14. Per germline, CDR1 MGHRA and CDR2 YSYEKL. CDR3 sequence reads: CASAKSDRDSGYTF. The CDR3 region has the DNA TGCGCCAGCGCAAAGAGTGACAGGGATAGCGGCTACACCTTC.

Concerning this clone: Other DNA sequences of this sample code for an identical CDR3. The chain couples TRBV27 to TRBJ1-5, with unresolved D. The CDR3 runs to 14 residues. Germline CDR1 MNHEY, CDR2 SMNVEV (reference sequence). Trimming removed 2 bases from V and 3 bases from J, with 8 bases in between. CDR3 DNA sequence: TGTGCCAGCAGTTTAAGCCGAAACAATCAGCCCCAGCATTTT. This translates into CASSLSRNNQPQHF.

The rearrangement joins TRBV5-1 to TRBJ2-1, with 7 bases matching TRBD1. The CDR3 loop spans 14 amino acids. Germline loops: CDR1 SGHRS, CDR2 YFSETQ. Trimming cost V 2 bases and J 6 bases; bases outside gene matches: 5. CDR3 residues: CASSLLWDSNEQFF. The CDR3 bases are TGCGCCAGCAGCTTATTATGGGACAGCAATGAGCAGTTCTTC.

The chain is built from TRBV19 and TRBJ1-5; D ambiguous. The CDR3 is made up of 17 amino acids. Germline CDR1 and CDR2: LNHDA and SQIVND (reference sequence). V was cut by 3 bases and J by 1 base, with 16 bases left in between. CDR3 nucleotides: TGTGCCAGTAGTATTAGTTCCTGGTCTTTGAGCAATCAGCCCCAGCATTTT. The encoded protein is CASSISSWSLSNQPQHF.

The gene calls are TRBV24-1 and TRBJ1-2; D gene uncertain. CDR3 length: 14 residues. The germline V gene has CDR1 KGHDR and CDR2 SFDVKD. The V end was cut by 3 bases, the J end by 4 bases, with 11 bases between. CDR3 amino acids: CATSDPAYSYGYTF. CDR3 coding DNA: TGTGCCACCAGTGATCCTGCCTACTCCTATGGCTACACCTTC.

In nucleotides, the CDR3 is TGCAGCGGCGGACAGAACACTGAAGCTTTCTTT. It encodes CSGGQNTEAFF. V is TRBV29-1 and J is TRBJ1-1, with a tentative D call TRBD1 (5 bases). V was shortened by 7 bases and J by 1 base, with 7 bases between the two germline ends. The CDR3 loop spans 11 amino acids. CDR1 is SQVTM and CDR2 is ANQGSEA in the germline V gene.

The CDR3 loop is CASTPEFQGDTQYF. The CDR3 nucleotides read TGTGCCAGCACCCCAGAATTCCAGGGGGATACGCAGTATTTT. V is TRBV2 and J is TRBJ2-3, with a tentative D call TRBD1 (6 bases). Trimming pared 7 bases from V and 6 bases from J, leaving 17 bases between. The CDR3 length is 14 residues. Germline V CDR1 and CDR2: SNHLY, FYNNEI.

The chain joins TRBV5-6 to TRBJ2-3, with D maybe TRBD1 (6 bases). Germline CDR1 and CDR2: SGHDT and YYEEEE. There are 17 residues in the CDR3. V was pared by 3 bases and J by 4 bases, with 21 bases between. DNA of the CDR3: TGTGCCAGCAGCTCAAGGGGATTAGCAGGGGTGGCAGATACGCAGTATTTT. It specifies CASSSRGLAGVADTQYF.

This clone was seen only once. The rearrangement links TRBV29-1 to TRBJ2-1; 13 bases line up with TRBD2. V gave up 0 bases and J gave up 8 bases; unmatched junction bases: 7. The CDR3 sequence is 16 residues long. Germline V gene lookup returns CDR1 SQVTM and CDR2 ANQGSEA. CDR3 loop: CSVEDLGTSGIHEQFF. CDR3 sequence (DNA): TGCAGCGTTGAAGATCTTGGGACTAGCGGGATACATGAGCAGTTCTTC.

The V call is TRBV15, the J call TRBJ2-7; 7 nucleotides line up with TRBD1. Germline CDR1 LNHNV, CDR2 YYDKDF (reference sequence). Trimming removed 0 bases from V and 0 bases from J; junction bases left unmatched: 2. This CDR3 contains 15 residues. CDR3: CATSREQGSSYEQYF. CDR3 DNA: TGTGCCACCAGCAGAGAACAGGGGAGCTCCTACGAGCAGTACTTC. Based on the CDR3 plus reference TRBV15 and TRBJ2-7, the full variable domain is DAMVIQNPRYQVTQFGKPVTLSCSQTLNHNVMYWYQQKSSQAPKLLFHYYDKDFNNEADTPDNFQSRRPNTSFCFLDIRSPGLGDTAMYLCATSREQGSSYEQYFGPGTRLTVT.

The chain has TRBV19 and TRBJ2-3; 7 nucleotides agree with TRBD2. CDR1 and CDR2 (germline): LNHDA, SQIVND (reference sequence). After removal of 9 bases from V and 6 bases from J, the junction contained 21 bases not matched to a gene. This CDR3 spans 17 amino acids. The CDR3 DNA follows: TGTGCCAGCGGGGGGAGGGGATCGGGGTTGAATCTGGATACGCAGTATTTT. Amino acid sequence: CASGGRGSGLNLDTQYF.

V is TRBV28 and J is TRBJ2-7, with TRBD1 identical over 10 bases. J lost 6 bases, V lost 2 bases, and 1 base had no gene match. This CDR3 contains 13 residues. Germline V gene data show CDR1 as MDHEN and CDR2 as SYDVKM. CDR3 in DNA: TGTGCCAGCAGTTTAGGACAGGGGGGCGAGCAGTACTTC. This gives the protein CASSLGQGGEQYF.

The chain joins TRBV6-5 to TRBJ1-5; D is unresolved. The CDR3 consists of 12 residues. Germline values: CDR1 MNHEY, CDR2 SVGAGI. Trimming took off 5 bases at V and 6 bases at J, with 8 bases between the two ends. This CDR3 is CASSTGSQPQHF. Here the CDR3 DNA reads TGTGCCAGCAGTACCGGGAGTCAGCCCCAGCATTTT.

This clone was detected once. The rearrangement joins TRBV18 to TRBJ1-5; D possibly corresponds to TRBD1 (5 bases). CDR1 and CDR2 from the germline V gene are KGHSH and LQKENI. The germline V and J ends were trimmed by 4 bases and 9 bases, with 19 bases remaining between them. CDR3 length: 15 amino acids. The CDR3 protein is CASSQRPTDLAPQHF. DNA for the CDR3: TGTGCCAGCTCACAGCGACCGACAGACCTTGCGCCCCAGCATTTT.

This chain connects TRBV19 to TRBJ1-4; possible D gene TRBD1, 5 bases. CDR3 length equals 15 residues. Germline V gene sequence: CDR1 LNHDA, CDR2 SQIVND (reference sequence). V was trimmed by 5 bases and J by 4 bases, leaving 14 bases between them. CDR3 nucleotides: TGTGCCAGTAGTCTTACGGGGGGACGTAATGAAAAACTGTTTTTT. Its translation: CASSLTGGRNEKLFF.

The genes are TRBV30 and TRBJ1-6; 8 bases align to TRBD1. After removal of 3 bases from V and 7 bases from J, the junction contained 8 bases not matched to a gene. Germline V gene data show CDR1 as GTSNPN and CDR2 as SVGIG (reference sequence). There are 15 residues in the CDR3. The CDR3 is CAWRSPGQANSPLHF. In DNA form, the CDR3 reads TGTGCCTGGAGATCTCCGGGACAGGCGAATTCACCCCTCCACTTT.

This clone appeared a single time. The V and J genes are TRBV28 and TRBJ1-5, with TRBD1 matching 7 bases. This CDR3 has 16 amino acids. Germline V gene sequence: CDR1 MDHEN, CDR2 SYDVKM. J gave up 0 bases and V 6 bases, and 8 bases lay outside the gene matches. The CDR3 coding sequence is TGTGCCAGCAGACCCCCGGACAGGTTTAGCAATCAGCCCCAGCATTTT. Translated, it gives CASRPPDRFSNQPQHF.

The V and J genes are TRBV18 and TRBJ1-4, with D possibly matching TRBD1 (6 bases). The CDR3 sequence is 21 residues long. The germline gives CDR1 KGHSH, CDR2 LQKENI. The V end was cut by 4 bases, the J end by 0 bases, with 27 bases between. This chain's CDR3 is CASSQTQLLSGAIATNEKLFF. DNA of the CDR3: TGTGCCAGCTCACAGACACAATTACTTTCAGGGGCTATTGCAACTAATGAAAAACTGTTTTTT.

This chain connects TRBV2 to TRBJ2-7; TRBD2 matches at 11 bases. V trimming: 0 bases; J trimming: 2 bases; junction bases outside the gene matches: 12. This CDR3 comprises 19 residues. CDR1 is SNHLY and CDR2 is FYNNEI in the germline V gene. CDR3 in amino acids: CASSEALLAGGTHPYEQYF. The CDR3 DNA sequence: TGTGCCAGCAGTGAAGCATTGCTAGCGGGAGGTACCCATCCCTACGAGCAGTACTTC.

The rearrangement joins TRBV11-2 to TRBJ2-1, with 12 bases that match TRBD2. V shed 5 bases, J shed 7 bases, and the junction held 9 bases outside the gene matches. Germline V gives CDR1 SGHAT, CDR2 FQNNGV. This CDR3 region has 16 residues. The CDR3 DNA sequence: TGTGCCAGCAGCCCTTTGACTAGCGGGAGAGGTAATGAGCAGTTCTTC. Its translation: CASSPLTSGRGNEQFF.

CDR3 coding DNA: TGTGCCAGCAGTTTAATAGGAGGGAAGATCCTCGGTGGCTACACCTTC. Translating gives CASSLIGGKILGGYTF. The chain links TRBV28 to TRBJ1-2; D is undetermined. The V gene lost 2 bases and the J gene lost 7 bases, with 20 bases spanning the gap. Germline CDR1 and CDR2: MDHEN and SYDVKM. The CDR3 covers 16 residues.

This chain uses TRBV7-3 with TRBJ2-1; TRBD2 aligns across 10 bases. The V and J ends lost 2 bases and 2 bases, in that order; junction bases with no gene match: 3. The CDR3 length is 16 residues. Per germline, CDR1 SGHTA and CDR2 FQGTGA. CDR3 DNA sequence: TGTGCCAGCAGCTTAGACAGCGGGAGGGCCTACAATGAGCAGTTCTTC. Residues: CASSLDSGRAYNEQFF.